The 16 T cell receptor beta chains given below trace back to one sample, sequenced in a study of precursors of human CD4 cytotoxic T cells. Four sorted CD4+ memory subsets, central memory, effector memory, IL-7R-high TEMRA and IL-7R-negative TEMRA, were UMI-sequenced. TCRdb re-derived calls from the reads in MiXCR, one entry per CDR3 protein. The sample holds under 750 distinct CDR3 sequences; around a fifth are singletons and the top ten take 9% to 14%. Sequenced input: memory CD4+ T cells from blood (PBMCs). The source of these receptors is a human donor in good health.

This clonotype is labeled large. Written as DNA, the CDR3 is TGTGCCAGCAGCTTGGATCCCCCTGGGGCGCAGTATTTT. Residues: CASSLDPPGAQYF. This chain links TRBV5-5 with TRBJ2-3; D is unresolved. Germline V gene data show CDR1 as SGHKS and CDR2 as YYEKEE (reference sequence). The V end was cut by 0 bases, the J end by 10 bases, with 12 bases between. This CDR3 has 13 residues.

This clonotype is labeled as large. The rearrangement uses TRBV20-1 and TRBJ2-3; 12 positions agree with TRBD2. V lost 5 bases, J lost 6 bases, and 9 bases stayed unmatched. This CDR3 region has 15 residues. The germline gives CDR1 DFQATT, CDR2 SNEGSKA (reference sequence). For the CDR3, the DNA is TGCAGTGCTCCTAAACGACTAGCGGGGGAGGATACGCAGTATTTT. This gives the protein CSAPKRLAGEDTQYF.

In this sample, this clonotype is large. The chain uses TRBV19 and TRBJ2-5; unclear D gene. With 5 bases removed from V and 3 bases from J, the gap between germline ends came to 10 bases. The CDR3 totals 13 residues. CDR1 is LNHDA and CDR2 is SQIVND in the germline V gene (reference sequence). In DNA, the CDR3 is TGTGCCAGTAGTGTGACGGACGAAGAGACCCAGTACTTC. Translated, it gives CASSVTDEETQYF.

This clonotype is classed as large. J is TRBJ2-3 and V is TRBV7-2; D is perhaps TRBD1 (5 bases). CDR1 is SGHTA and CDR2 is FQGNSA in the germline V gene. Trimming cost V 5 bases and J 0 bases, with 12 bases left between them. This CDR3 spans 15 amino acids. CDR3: CASSQTGFSTDTQYF. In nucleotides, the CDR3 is TGTGCCAGCAGCCAAACAGGTTTTAGCACAGATACGCAGTATTTT.

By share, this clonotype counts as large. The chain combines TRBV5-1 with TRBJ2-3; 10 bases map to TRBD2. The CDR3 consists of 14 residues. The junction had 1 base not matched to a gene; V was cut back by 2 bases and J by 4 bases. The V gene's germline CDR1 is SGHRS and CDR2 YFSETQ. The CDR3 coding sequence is TGCGCCAGCAGCTTACTAGCGGGGTCAGATACGCAGTATTTT. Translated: CASSLLAGSDTQYF.

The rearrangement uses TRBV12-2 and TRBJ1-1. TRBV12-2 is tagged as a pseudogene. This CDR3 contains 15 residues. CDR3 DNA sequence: TGTGCAAGTCGCTTAGCGCAGAAGCTGGGCACTGAAGCTTTCTTT. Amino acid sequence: CASRLAQKLGTEAFF.

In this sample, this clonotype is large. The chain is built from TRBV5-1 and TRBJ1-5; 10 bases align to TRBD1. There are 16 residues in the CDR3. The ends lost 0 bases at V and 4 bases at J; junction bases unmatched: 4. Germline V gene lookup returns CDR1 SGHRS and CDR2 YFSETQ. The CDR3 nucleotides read TGCGCCAGCAGCTTGGACGGACAGGGGGGAAATCAGCCCCAGCATTTT. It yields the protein CASSLDGQGGNQPQHF.

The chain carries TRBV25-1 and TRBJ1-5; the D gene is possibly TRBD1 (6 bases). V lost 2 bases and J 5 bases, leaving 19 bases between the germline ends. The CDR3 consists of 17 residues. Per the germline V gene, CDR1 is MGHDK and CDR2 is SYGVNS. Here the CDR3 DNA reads TGTGCCAGCAGTGAAGAGGGTGGTGGGGGGCCAGATCAGCCCCAGCATTTT. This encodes CASSEEGGGGPDQPQHF.

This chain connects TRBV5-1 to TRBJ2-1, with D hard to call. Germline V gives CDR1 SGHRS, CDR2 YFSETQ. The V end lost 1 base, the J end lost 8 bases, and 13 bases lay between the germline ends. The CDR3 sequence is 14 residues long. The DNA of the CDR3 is TGCGCCAGCAGCTTGCAACAGCTCCGTGATGAGCAGTTCTTC. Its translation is CASSLQQLRDEQFF.

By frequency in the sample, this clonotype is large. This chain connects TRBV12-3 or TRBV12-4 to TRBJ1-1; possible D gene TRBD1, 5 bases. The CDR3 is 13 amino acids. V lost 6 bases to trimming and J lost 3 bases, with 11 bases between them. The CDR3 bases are TGTGCCAGCAGACCCGGGGGGTACACTGAAGCTTTCTTT. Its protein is CASRPGGYTEAFF.

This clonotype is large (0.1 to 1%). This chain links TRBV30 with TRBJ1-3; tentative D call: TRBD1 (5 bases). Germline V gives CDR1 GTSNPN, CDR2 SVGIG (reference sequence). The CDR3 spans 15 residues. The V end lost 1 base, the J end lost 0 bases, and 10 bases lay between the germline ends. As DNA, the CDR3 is TGTGCCTGGAGTGAAGGGGATAACTCTGGAAACACCATATATTTT. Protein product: CAWSEGDNSGNTIYF.

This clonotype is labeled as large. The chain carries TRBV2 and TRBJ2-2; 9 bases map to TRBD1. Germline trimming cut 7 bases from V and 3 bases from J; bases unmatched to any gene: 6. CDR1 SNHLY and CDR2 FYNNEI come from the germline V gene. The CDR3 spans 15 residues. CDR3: CASTLGQGYTGELFF. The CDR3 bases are TGTGCCAGCACGCTGGGACAGGGTTACACCGGGGAGCTGTTTTTT.

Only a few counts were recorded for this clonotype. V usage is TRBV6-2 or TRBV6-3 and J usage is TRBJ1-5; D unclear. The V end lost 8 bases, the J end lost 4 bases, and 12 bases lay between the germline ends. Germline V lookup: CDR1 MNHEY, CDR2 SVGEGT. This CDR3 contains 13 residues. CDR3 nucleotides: TGTGCCAGCGGGGAAGATGGGAATCAGCCCCAGCATTTT. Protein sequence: CASGEDGNQPQHF.

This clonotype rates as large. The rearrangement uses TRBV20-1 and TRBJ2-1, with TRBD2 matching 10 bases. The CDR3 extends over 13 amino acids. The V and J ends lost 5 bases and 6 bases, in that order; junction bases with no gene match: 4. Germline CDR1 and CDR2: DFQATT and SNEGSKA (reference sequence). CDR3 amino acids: CSARTSGFNEQFF. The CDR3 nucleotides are TGCAGTGCTCGGACTAGCGGCTTCAATGAGCAGTTCTTC.

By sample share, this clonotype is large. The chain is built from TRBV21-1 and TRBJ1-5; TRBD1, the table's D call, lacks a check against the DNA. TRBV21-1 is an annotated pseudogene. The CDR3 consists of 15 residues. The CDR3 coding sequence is TGTGCCAGCAGCAAGGGGCGCAGGGTCGATCAGCCCCAGCATTTT. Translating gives CASSKGRRVDQPQHF.

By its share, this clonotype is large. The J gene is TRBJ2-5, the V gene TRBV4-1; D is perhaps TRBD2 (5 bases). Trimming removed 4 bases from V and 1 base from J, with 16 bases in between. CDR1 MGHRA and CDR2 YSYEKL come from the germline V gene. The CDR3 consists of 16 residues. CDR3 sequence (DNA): TGCGCCAGCAGCCGAGGCGAAATGAGCGGCCAAGAGACCCAGTACTTC. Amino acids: CASSRGEMSGQETQYF.